This entry lists 10 T cell receptor beta chains sequenced from one sample in a study of CD8 T cells in ankylosing spondylitis. MiXCR, applied by TCRdb to the 5' RACE reads, yields one record per CDR3 protein. This table has about 220,000 distinct CDR3 sequences, around 18% appearing once. Study-level results: What appeared characteristic of ankylosing spondylitis blood was a TCR beta motif of under 10 highly homologous variants.

Their antigens are not known. Sequenced material: blood, either unsorted or a sorted T cell fraction (not recorded which). The receptor set was obtained from a male donor with ankylosing spondylitis.

This clonotype was counted many times. J is TRBJ2-1 and V is TRBV29-1; 13 bases are shared with TRBD2. Germline V gene data show CDR1 as SQVTM and CDR2 as ANQGSEA. V dropped 6 bases and J dropped 8; count of bases not matched to a gene: 4. The length of the CDR3 is 13 residues. The CDR3 bases are TGCAGCGTACTAGCGGGGGGGGATTATGAGCAGTTCTTC. Translation gives CSVLAGGDYEQFF.

Only a few counts were recorded for this clonotype. The V and J genes are TRBV9 and TRBJ2-6; 8 positions match TRBD1. Looked up from germline, CDR1 is SGDLS and CDR2 is YYNGEE. The CDR3 consists of 15 residues. V gave up 4 bases and J gave up 0 bases; unmatched junction bases: 0. CDR3 sequence reads: CASSTGGSGANVLTF. The CDR3 nucleotides are TGTGCCAGCAGCACAGGGGGCTCTGGGGCCAACGTCCTGACTTTC. Supplemented by reference TRBV9 and TRBJ2-6, the full variable domain reads DSGVTQTPKHLITATGQRVTLRCSPRSGDLSVYWYQQSLDQGLQFLIQYYNGEERAKGNILERFSAQQFPDLHSELNLSSLELGDSALYFCASSTGGSGANVLTFGAGSRLTVL.

The V gene is TRBV3-1, the J gene TRBJ1-2; TRBD1 agrees at 9 bases. With 0 bases clipped from V and 4 bases from J, the junction kept 9 bases outside the gene matches. The CDR3 has 17 residues. CDR1 and CDR2 (germline): LGHDT, YNNKEL (reference sequence). Here the CDR3 reads CASSQDRQGVFAYGYTF. The CDR3 region has the DNA TGTGCCAGCAGCCAAGATCGACAGGGGGTCTTTGCCTATGGCTACACCTTC.

This clonotype was recorded a few times. The chain recombines TRBV4-2 with TRBJ2-3; 7 bases are shared with TRBD1. The CDR3 extends over 16 amino acids. CDR1 and CDR2 from the germline V gene are LGHNA and YNFKEQ. V shed 5 bases and J 3 bases; nucleotides not matched to a gene: 11. CDR3 sequence (DNA): TGTGCCAGCAGCTGGGCCGACAGGGTGATGACAGATACGCAGTATTTT. Its protein product is CASSWADRVMTDTQYF.

This chain uses TRBV12-3 or TRBV12-4 with TRBJ2-7; D is uncertain. V dropped 6 bases and J dropped 2 bases, with 17 bases sitting between them. CDR3 length: 15 amino acids. This chain's CDR3 is CASSGGSSITYEQYF. Written as DNA, the CDR3 is TGTGCCAGCAGCGGTGGTAGCAGCATTACCTACGAGCAGTACTTC.

This clonotype was counted many times. V is TRBV12-3 or TRBV12-4 and J is TRBJ1-1; no firm D call. V lost 6 bases to trimming and J lost 4 bases, with 12 bases between them. The CDR3 extends over 13 amino acids. The CDR3 DNA reads TGTGCCAGCAGCCCGGCCATGGGCACTGAAGCTTTCTTT. It yields the protein CASSPAMGTEAFF.

This clonotype came up many times. This chain joins TRBV12-3 or TRBV12-4 and TRBJ2-1; 11 bases agree with TRBD1. The CDR3 is 14 residues long. V was clipped by 5 bases and J by 7 bases; unmatched bases: 4. CDR3 bases: TGTGCCAGCAGTCCCGGACAGGGGGCAAATGAGCAGTTCTTC. This encodes CASSPGQGANEQFF.

This clonotype was detected only a few times. V gene TRBV24-1 combines with J gene TRBJ2-2; D call uncertain. CDR3 length: 15 amino acids. Per germline, CDR1 KGHDR and CDR2 SFDVKD. The V end was cut by 0 bases, the J end by 4 bases, with 8 bases between. CDR3 sequence (DNA): TGTGCCACCAGTGATTTGGACCTGTCCACCGGGGAGCTGTTTTTT. Translation gives CATSDLDLSTGELFF.

V usage is TRBV15 and J usage is TRBJ2-7; TRBD1 might be the D (6 bases). The CDR3 runs to 15 residues. In germline, CDR1 is LNHNV, CDR2 YYDKDF (reference sequence). Trimming shortened V by 0 bases and J by 1 base, and 10 bases separated the two germline ends. This CDR3 is CATSRDTGSSYEQYF. For the CDR3, the DNA is TGTGCCACCAGCAGAGATACAGGGAGTTCCTACGAGCAGTACTTC.

The chain has TRBV29-1 and TRBJ1-1; D unresolved. Trimming took 7 bases from V and 6 from J, leaving 15 bases between them. Looked up from germline, CDR1 is SQVTM and CDR2 is ANQGSEA. This CDR3 has 12 residues. The CDR3 DNA is TGCAGCGATATTGGGAGGGAGGCTGAAGCTTTCTTT. Encoded protein: CSDIGREAEAFF.